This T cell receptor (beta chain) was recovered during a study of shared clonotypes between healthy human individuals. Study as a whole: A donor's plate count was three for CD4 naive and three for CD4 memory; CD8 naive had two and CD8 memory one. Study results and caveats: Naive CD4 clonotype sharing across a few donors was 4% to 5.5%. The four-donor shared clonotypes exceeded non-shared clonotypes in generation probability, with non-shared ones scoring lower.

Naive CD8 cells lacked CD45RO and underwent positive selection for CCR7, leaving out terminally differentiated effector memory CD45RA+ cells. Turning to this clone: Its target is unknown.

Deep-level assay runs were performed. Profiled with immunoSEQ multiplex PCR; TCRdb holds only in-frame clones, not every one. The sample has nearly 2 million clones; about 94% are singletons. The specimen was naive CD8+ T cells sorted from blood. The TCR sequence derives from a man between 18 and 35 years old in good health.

Here the CDR3 DNA reads TGTGCCAGCAGCCCAGGACTAGCGCCCTACGAGCAGTACTTC. It yields the protein CASSPGLAPYEQYF. The chain has TRBV9 and TRBJ2-7; 9 positions match TRBD2. CDR1 and CDR2 (germline): SGDLS, YYNGEE. Trimming at V came to 4 bases and at J to 2 bases, leaving 4 bases not matched to a gene. The CDR3 spans 14 residues.